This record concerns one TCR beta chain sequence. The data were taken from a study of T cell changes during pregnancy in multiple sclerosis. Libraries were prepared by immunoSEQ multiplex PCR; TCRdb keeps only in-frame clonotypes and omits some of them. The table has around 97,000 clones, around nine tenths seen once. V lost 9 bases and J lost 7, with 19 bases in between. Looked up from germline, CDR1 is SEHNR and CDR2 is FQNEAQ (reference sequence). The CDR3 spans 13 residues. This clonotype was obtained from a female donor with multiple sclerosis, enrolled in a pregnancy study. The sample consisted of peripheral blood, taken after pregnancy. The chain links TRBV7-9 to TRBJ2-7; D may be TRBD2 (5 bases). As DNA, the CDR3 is TGTGCCAGTAGTAGCGCGGCAGAAATAGAGCAGTACTTC. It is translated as CASSSAAEIEQYF.